The 26 T cell receptor beta chains in this list originate from one sample, sequenced in a study of blood T cell repertoires in COVID-19. Using immunoSEQ multiplex PCR, the repertoire was profiled, and TCRdb retains in-frame clones only, with some absent. The sample has 95,000 to 150,000 clones, 78% seen once; the top ten hold about 2.1%. The material sequenced was peripheral blood. These TCRs come from a man in his 70s with acute or convalescent COVID-19.

The chain has TRBV6-5 and TRBJ1-2, with 10 bases that match TRBD1. CDR1 MNHEY and CDR2 SVGAGI come from the germline V gene. J was trimmed by 4 bases and V by 5 bases; bases with no gene match: 7. The CDR3 has 15 residues. For the CDR3, the DNA is TGTGCCAGCAGTACCAGACAGGGGGCGAGCTATGGCTACACCTTC. Its protein is CASSTRQGASYGYTF.

The rearrangement uses TRBV6-2 or TRBV6-3 and TRBJ2-1; 8 nucleotides line up with TRBD2. The germline gives CDR1 MNHEY, CDR2 SVGEGT. V shed 2 bases and J 5 bases; nucleotides not matched to a gene: 5. The CDR3 is 15 residues long. The CDR3 sequence: CASSYNGGVDNEQFF. The CDR3 DNA reads as TGTGCCAGCAGTTACAACGGGGGGGTTGACAATGAGCAGTTCTTC.

The rearrangement joins TRBV5-4 to TRBJ2-7, with 11 bases aligning to TRBD1. Germline V gene sequence: CDR1 SGHNT, CDR2 YYREEE (reference sequence). Losses at the gene ends were 4 bases for V and 7 bases for J; bases not matched to a gene: 7. The CDR3 loop spans 14 amino acids. DNA of the CDR3: TGTGCCAGCAGCCACGGACAGGGGGCAGTGGAGCAGTACTTC. Translating it yields CASSHGQGAVEQYF.

This rearrangement joins TRBV6-2 or TRBV6-3 to TRBJ1-2; D unresolved. The CDR3 spans 15 residues. Trimming left V 2 bases short and J 2 bases short, with 12 bases between. Germline CDR1 is MNHEY and CDR2 is SVGEGT. CDR3 nucleotides: TGTGCCAGCAGTTACGGGGAGCTTTCCAACTATGGCTACACCTTC. As protein: CASSYGELSNYGYTF.

The chain links TRBV9 to TRBJ1-6; tentatively, D is TRBD1 (5 bases). This CDR3 comprises 13 residues. The V gene's germline CDR1 is SGDLS and CDR2 YYNGEE. With 4 bases removed from V and 10 bases from J, the gap between germline ends came to 12 bases. CDR3 nucleotide sequence: TGTGCCAGCAGCCGCGACAGTAGCTCACCCCTCCACTTT. Protein sequence: CASSRDSSSPLHF.

This clone was recorded a few times. The chain has TRBV5-6 and TRBJ1-2; 9 bases map to TRBD1. Looked up from germline, CDR1 is SGHDT and CDR2 is YYEEEE. CDR3 length: 14 amino acids. J gave up 8 bases and V 4 bases, and 9 bases lay outside the gene matches. The CDR3 region is CASSVLQGAAGYTF. The CDR3 nucleotides read TGTGCCAGCAGCGTTTTACAGGGGGCCGCGGGCTACACCTTC. The variable domain in full, with the rest retrieved from reference TRBV5-6 and TRBJ1-2, is DAGVTQSPTHLIKTRGQQVTLRCSPKSGHDTVSWYQQALGQGPQFIFQYYEEEERQRGNFPDRFSGHQFPNYSSELNVNALLLGDSALYLCASSVLQGAAGYTFGSGTRLTVV.

The CDR3 nucleotides read TGTGCCAGCAGCTTCGGGACAGGGAGAATTTCACCCCTCCACTTT. This encodes CASSFGTGRISPLHF. The chain combines TRBV5-6 with TRBJ1-6; 9 nucleotides align to TRBD1. V lost 2 bases, J lost 9 bases, and 6 bases stayed unmatched. In germline, CDR1 is SGHDT, CDR2 YYEEEE. This CDR3 spans 15 amino acids.

The chain recombines TRBV15 with TRBJ1-5; D call uncertain. Trimming stripped 0 bases from V and 10 bases from J, with 7 bases between. The CDR3 covers 12 residues. Germline CDR1 is LNHNV and CDR2 is YYDKDF (reference sequence). CDR3 in amino acids: CATSRDGGPQHF. In DNA form, the CDR3 reads TGTGCCACCAGCAGAGACGGCGGACCCCAGCATTTT.

The chain recombines TRBV12-3 or TRBV12-4 with TRBJ1-2; perhaps TRBD1 as D (5 bases). V shed 2 bases and J shed 5 bases, with 9 bases lying between them. The CDR3 is 13 amino acids. The CDR3 nucleotides are TGTGCCAGCAGTTTACGGGGGATTTATGGCTACACCTTC. It yields the protein CASSLRGIYGYTF.

The chain's CDR3 is CASSYSLAGGHRNTYEQYF. In DNA form, the CDR3 reads TGTGCCAGCAGTTACTCACTAGCGGGGGGGCACCGAAACACCTACGAGCAGTACTTC. V usage is TRBV6-2 or TRBV6-3 and J usage is TRBJ2-7; 13 positions match TRBD2. Losses at the gene ends were 0 bases for V and 2 bases for J; bases not matched to a gene: 10. This CDR3 is 19 amino acids long. Germline CDR1 is MNHEY and CDR2 is SVGEGT.

V and J are TRBV29-1 and TRBJ1-2, with 7 nucleotides matching TRBD1. CDR1 and CDR2 (germline): SQVTM, ANQGSEA. V lost 5 bases to trimming and J lost 4 bases; unmatched junction nucleotides: 4. The CDR3 loop spans 12 amino acids. The DNA for the CDR3 is TGCAGCGTTTCCGGGACAGCCTATGGCTACACCTTC. Its translation: CSVSGTAYGYTF.

The count of this clone is one. CDR3 sequence: CASSQGSIGSVGSNEKLFF. CDR3 in DNA: TGTGCCAGCAGCCAAGGGAGTATAGGTAGTGTAGGAAGTAATGAAAAACTGTTTTTT. The V and J genes are TRBV4-2 and TRBJ1-4; no firm D call. The V end lost 1 base, the J end lost 4 bases, and 22 bases lay between the germline ends. The germline gives CDR1 LGHNA, CDR2 YNFKEQ. The CDR3 contains 19 residues.

The gene calls are TRBV4-2 and TRBJ1-1, with D possibly being TRBD1 (6 bases). V was pared by 0 bases and J by 1 base, with 12 bases between. Germline assignment: CDR1 LGHNA and CDR2 YNFKEQ. The CDR3 is 16 amino acids. The CDR3 nucleotides are TGTGCCAGCAGCCAAGAGGACAGAGTCTCGAACACTGAAGCTTTCTTT. Translation: CASSQEDRVSNTEAFF.

The chain is built from TRBV21-1 and TRBJ1-1. TRBV21-1 is a recognized pseudogene. CDR3 length equals 18 residues. CDR3 residues: CASSKGGGVRGPQSEAFF. As DNA, the CDR3 is TGTGCCAGCAGCAAAGGGGGGGGAGTCCGGGGCCCCCAGTCGGAAGCTTTCTTT.

The chain uses TRBV5-1 and TRBJ2-2; D gene uncertain. The ends were cut back, 0 bases at V and 3 bases at J, with 6 bases in the middle. The CDR3 contains 14 residues. Looked up from germline, CDR1 is SGHRS and CDR2 is YFSETQ. The CDR3 sequence is CASSLVQHTGELFF. The CDR3 nucleotides read TGCGCCAGCAGCTTGGTACAGCACACCGGGGAGCTGTTTTTT.

This clone occurred once. V is TRBV14 and J is TRBJ2-3; 10 bases align to TRBD2. CDR1 is SGHDN, CDR2 FVKESK, per germline. The CDR3 covers 15 residues. V trimming: 4 bases; J trimming: 5 bases; junction bases outside the gene matches: 6. The CDR3 bases are TGTGCCAGCAGCCGGGGGACTAGCGAGCAAGATACGCAGTATTTT. It translates to CASSRGTSEQDTQYF.

This clone was detected only once. V usage is TRBV4-2 and J usage is TRBJ1-4; D ambiguous. V dropped 2 bases and J dropped 8 bases, with 15 bases sitting between them. The CDR3 runs 15 residues. CDR1 LGHNA and CDR2 YNFKEQ come from the germline V gene. The CDR3 protein is CASSQPSIPGEKLFF. The DNA of the CDR3 is TGTGCCAGCAGCCAACCTAGTATCCCCGGGGAAAAACTGTTTTTT.

The chain links TRBV4-2 to TRBJ2-5; 9 bases line up with TRBD1. Germline lookup yields CDR1 LGHNA and CDR2 YNFKEQ. The V and J ends lost 0 bases and 4 bases, in that order; junction bases with no gene match: 6. This CDR3 has 16 residues. The CDR3 nucleotides read TGTGCCAGCAGCCAAGATTCTGGGACAGGGCGAGAGACCCAGTACTTC. It translates to CASSQDSGTGRETQYF.

CDR3 residues: CASSDRGRRETQYF. The CDR3 nucleotides are TGTGCCAGCAGCGACAGGGGGCGAAGAGAGACCCAGTACTTC. V gene TRBV7-2 combines with J gene TRBJ2-5, with 10 bases matching TRBD1. Trimming removed 5 bases from V and 4 bases from J; junction bases left unmatched: 4. The CDR3 has 14 residues. Per germline, CDR1 SGHTA and CDR2 FQGNSA.

This clone showed up just once. The genes are TRBV3-1 (or the pseudogene TRBV3-2) and TRBJ1-6; D uncertain. This CDR3 has 16 residues. The V and J ends lost 1 base and 7 bases respectively, with 14 bases between them. Germline V gene sequence: CDR1 LGHDT, CDR2 YNNKEL (reference sequence). The CDR3 is CASSQGFRGGNSPLHF. CDR3 nucleotides: TGTGCCAGCAGCCAAGGCTTCCGGGGAGGAAATTCACCCCTCCACTTT.

The chain is built from TRBV5-6 and TRBJ2-2, with 10 nucleotides matching TRBD2. J gave up 4 bases and V 4 bases, and 10 bases lay outside the gene matches. Germline V gives CDR1 SGHDT, CDR2 YYEEEE. CDR3 length: 17 amino acids. CDR3 sequence reads: CASSALRAGGGTGELFF. DNA of the CDR3: TGTGCCAGCAGCGCCTTGAGAGCGGGGGGGGGCACCGGGGAGCTGTTTTTT.

The V call is TRBV4-1, the J call TRBJ1-2; a weak D match, TRBD1 (6 bases). CDR3 size: 15 residues. The V end lost 0 bases, the J end lost 3 bases, and 11 bases lay between the germline ends. Germline loops: CDR1 MGHRA, CDR2 YSYEKL. The CDR3 protein is CASSQDWRTDYGYTF. The CDR3 DNA reads TGCGCCAGCAGCCAAGACTGGAGGACAGACTATGGCTACACCTTC.

The chain links TRBV4-1 to TRBJ2-5; TRBD1 might be the D (6 bases). The germline V gene has CDR1 MGHRA and CDR2 YSYEKL. The CDR3 extends over 16 amino acids. Trimming took off 0 bases at V and 0 bases at J, with 11 bases between the two ends. CDR3 loop: CASSQETGGYQETQYF. The CDR3 DNA sequence: TGCGCCAGCAGCCAAGAGACAGGCGGGTACCAAGAGACCCAGTACTTC.

Only one count was recorded for this clone. The chain uses TRBV11-3 and TRBJ2-1; D gene uncertain. V was cut by 10 bases and J by 7 bases, with 17 bases left in between. The CDR3 length is 13 residues. Germline loops: CDR1 SGHNT, CDR2 YENEEA. CDR3 region: CATSMSARNEQFF. Written as DNA, the CDR3 is TGTGCCACATCGATGAGCGCGCGGAATGAGCAGTTCTTC.

The gene calls are TRBV12-5 and TRBJ2-3, with TRBD2 matching 9 bases. Germline CDR1 and CDR2: LGHNT and FRNRAP. This CDR3 spans 15 amino acids. V shed 3 bases and J 4 bases; nucleotides not matched to a gene: 5. This CDR3 is CASGFGGGASDTQYF. For the CDR3, the DNA is TGTGCTAGTGGTTTTGGCGGGGGGGCGTCAGATACGCAGTATTTT.

The chain uses TRBV14 and TRBJ2-1; D ambiguous. The CDR3 consists of 13 residues. The V end was cut by 4 bases, the J end by 10 bases, with 14 bases between. Per the germline V gene, CDR1 is SGHDN and CDR2 is FVKESK. CDR3 region: CASSRGPSEEQFF. For the CDR3, the DNA is TGTGCCAGCAGCCGTGGGCCCTCAGAGGAGCAGTTCTTC.